This TCR beta chain was profiled in a study of CD8+ T cells in alopecia areata. General study results and limits: TCR sharing across patients was less clear than in mice, possibly HLA-related. Alopecia totalis/universalis scalp especially showed more expanded CD8+ clones than normal scalp. Sequence data from scalp samples additionally include resident alphabeta T cells of normal skin.

A word on this clone: Its specificity is unknown. Gene names and germline match the mouse. The read ends 4 residues shy of where the CDR3 ends; the end is completed using the germline J gene.

The length of the CDR3 is 14 residues. The germline CDR1 and CDR2 sequences are FNHDT and SITEND (reference sequence). Following extraction, RNA underwent reverse transcription to cDNA, which served as the sequencing template. Sequencing used immunoSEQ multiplex PCR; TCRdb keeps in-frame clones, though not all of them. The data show around 100,000 clones, with none appearing a single time. This receptor was obtained from a C3H/HeJ mouse with alopecia areata. This strain's MHC haplotype is H2-k. The chain combines TRBV19 with TRBJ2-5; maybe TRBD1 (5 bases). The sample was lesional skin. This CDR3 is CASSMRGGGDTQYF. CDR3 DNA (partial): TGTGCCAGCAGTATGAGGGGAGGAGGAGAC.